This T cell receptor beta chain was sequenced in a study of CD8 T cells in Susac syndrome (dated by TCRdb to about 2019). General notes on the study: Repertoire sequencing was used to test whether CD8+ T cell activation and differentiation in Susac syndrome was antigen driven.

The germline V gene yields SQVTM for CDR1 and ANQGSEA for CDR2. Trimming costs V 5 bases and J 3 bases, and their ends lie 10 bases apart. The CDR3 covers 13 residues, taking in both the cysteine and the phenylalanine. Of the read, only the CDR3 DNA is kept; its 39 bases are in frame from base 1. On this clonotype: This receptor's antigen is unknown. One base away there is no much larger clone; base qualities are not given.

The paper as a whole reports these results and caveats: The number of individuals in the TCR sequencing and HLA analysis was recognized as being relatively small.

RNA was extracted using the RNeasy kit, and roughly 0.45 to 1 microgram was reverse transcribed with random hexamers. The immunoSEQ multiplex PCR assay, which covers 54 Vbeta and 13 Jbeta segments, was used to amplify TCR beta CDR3 regions. PCR amplification bias was corrected by using a synthetic template baseline for primer optimization and computational correction. The authors' pipeline ran thus. Only productive sequences were kept, with reads annotated to V, D and J genes according to IMGT and analyzed in immunoSEQ Analyzer. Clonality was calculated as one minus the Shannon entropy normalized by log2 of the number of productive unique sequences. For each patient and control, public and private clones were evaluated among the 100 most prevalent clones. A clone was defined as Susac-specific if it was absent from the healthy and MS cohorts, from some 1,100 published viral clones and from other ImmuneACCESS disease sequences. TCRdb ran its own pipeline on the public reads, namely fastp trimming at Q25 and MiXCR clone calling, and kept in-frame beta chains. Each entry is one CDR3 protein sequence, shown with its most common DNA and genes. V and J calls and clone size were set by TCRdb, not the authors. This sample has over 95,000 distinct CDR3 sequences in its table, and around nine tenths of those were observed once. In total, the top ten clones hold less than 0.15% of the sample.

Peripheral blood CD8+ and CD4+ T cells from healthy donors, Susac syndrome patients and multiple sclerosis patients were profiled by high-throughput TCR beta sequencing. The healthy donors served as controls matched for age and sex. Bulk CD8+ and CD4+ T cells were purified by magnetic negative isolation, whereas CD8+ TEMRA cells were enriched by FACS. Blood was drawn into EDTA tubes, processed within 24 hours, and PBMCs were isolated by density gradient centrifugation. PBMCs intended for TCR sequencing were frozen in liquid nitrogen and were later thawed in a 37 degrees C water bath. The sorted or isolated CD4+, CD8+ and CD8+ TEMRA cells had a purity of 90% or higher.

The V and J genes are TRBV29-1 and TRBJ1-4; a weak D assignment points to TRBD1 (5 bases agree). The TCR originated in a human donor in good health. The sequencing sample was made of CD4+ T cells from PBMCs. The CDR3 corresponds to CSVPGLSNEKLFF. The DNA sequence is TGCAGCGTTCCAGGGTTATCTAATGAAAAACTGTTTTTT.